One and the same sample provided the 14 T cell receptor beta chains below, sequenced in a study of T cell responses to AZD1222 COVID-19 vaccine (dated by TCRdb to 2020 to 2022). The sample's time point, from its label and the paper: about 28 days (+/-7) after the second vaccine dose. Interpreted using the paper, the treatment or condition label stands for: meningococcal conjugate vaccine given as trial control. The library was produced with the immunoSEQ multiplex PCR assay. As stored in TCRdb, this immuneACCESS dataset retains in-frame rearrangements with V and J assigned. A fraction of the clones does not appear; measured against another copy, unresolved V genes explain less than half of the discrepancy, and the remainder lacks a known reason. Within this sample are roughly 200,000 clones, with approximately 92% of them counted one time only. The ten most abundant clones make up around 0.98% of the sample.

The material was peripheral blood, obtained 28 days after the second dose of the MenACWY control vaccine. The receptors were sampled from an adult who received the MenACWY meningococcal vaccine as a control.

This chain joins TRBV7-2 and TRBJ1-1; D not certain. Germline V gene data show CDR1 as SGHTA and CDR2 as FQGNSA. The CDR3 spans 13 residues. V dropped 1 base and J dropped 1 base, with 4 bases sitting between them. The CDR3 DNA is TGTGCCAGCAGCTTAGGGCAGAACACTGAAGCTTTCTTT. This translates into CASSLGQNTEAFF.

The chain has TRBV5-1 and TRBJ1-3; D is uncertain. CDR3 size: 12 residues. Trimming stripped 4 bases from V and 8 bases from J, with 10 bases between. CDR1 SGHRS and CDR2 YFSETQ come from the germline V gene. The chain's CDR3 is CASSEDQDTIYF. As DNA, the CDR3 is TGCGCCAGCAGCGAGGACCAGGACACCATATATTTT.

The gene calls are TRBV12-5 and TRBJ1-1; no clear D gene. Looked up from germline, CDR1 is LGHNT and CDR2 is FRNRAP. V lost 1 base to trimming and J lost 6 bases, with 6 bases between them. The CDR3 length is 12 residues. The CDR3 DNA is TGTGCTAGTGGTTTGGACTACGCTGAAGCTTTCTTT. Translation gives CASGLDYAEAFF.

The V gene is TRBV19, the J gene TRBJ2-2; D gene unclear. The germline V gene encodes CDR1 LNHDA and CDR2 SQIVND (reference sequence). The CDR3 totals 14 residues. The V and J ends lost 9 bases and 1 base respectively, with 12 bases between them. DNA of the CDR3: TGTGCCAGCCACCTATCTAGGAACACCGGGGAGCTGTTTTTT. Its protein product is CASHLSRNTGELFF.

The chain recombines TRBV28 with TRBJ1-2; perhaps TRBD1 as D (5 bases). The CDR3 runs to 13 residues. Germline CDR1 reads MDHEN; CDR2 reads SYDVKM. V dropped 4 bases and J dropped 4 bases, with 10 bases sitting between them. The CDR3 loop reads CASSSRVLYGYTF. CDR3 in DNA: TGTGCCAGCAGTTCCAGGGTCCTCTATGGCTACACCTTC.

The rearrangement joins TRBV28 to TRBJ1-1; D possibly corresponds to TRBD1 (5 bases). This CDR3 is built from 15 residues. The germline CDR1 and CDR2 sequences are MDHEN and SYDVKM. V was pared by 5 bases and J by 3 bases, with 16 bases between. As DNA, the CDR3 is TGTGCCAGCAGTACCCCGGGTCGGGGCGACACTGAAGCTTTCTTT. This encodes CASSTPGRGDTEAFF.

This clone showed up just once. The J gene is TRBJ1-2, the V gene TRBV25-1; no firm D call. Germline CDR1 is MGHDK and CDR2 is SYGVNS. The CDR3 sequence is 11 residues long. V was pared by 4 bases and J by 8 bases, with 8 bases between. The CDR3 region is CASSGYQGYTF. In DNA, the CDR3 is TGTGCCAGCAGTGGGTACCAGGGCTACACCTTC.

The chain joins TRBV7-8 to TRBJ1-1, with TRBD1 matching over 8 bases. This CDR3 has 15 residues. The V gene end was trimmed by 1 base and the J gene end by 5 bases; junction bases not matched to a gene: 6. Germline lookup yields CDR1 SGHVS and CDR2 FQNEAQ. DNA for the CDR3: TGTGCCAGCAGCTTAGTTTCAGGGGGCGGGACTGAAGCTTTCTTT. This codes for CASSLVSGGGTEAFF.

This clone was detected a few times. This sequence joins TRBV4-2 and TRBJ2-7; D is perhaps TRBD2 (7 bases). The germline gives CDR1 LGHNA, CDR2 YNFKEQ. The germline V and J ends were trimmed by 1 base and 2 bases, with 15 bases remaining between them. The CDR3 is 16 amino acids. CDR3 DNA sequence: TGTGCCAGCAGCCAAGGCACGGGGGGCTTCGCCTACGAGCAGTACTTC. Its protein product is CASSQGTGGFAYEQYF.

The chain uses TRBV6-5 and TRBJ1-1; D is unresolved. This CDR3 has 14 residues. Germline V lookup: CDR1 MNHEY, CDR2 SVGAGI. Trimming took 7 bases from V and 0 from J, leaving 12 bases between them. CDR3 in DNA: TGTGCCAGCACCACGGAACCTATGAACACTGAAGCTTTCTTT. Protein sequence: CASTTEPMNTEAFF.

This chain joins TRBV2 and TRBJ1-1; 7 bases are a match to TRBD1. The CDR3 spans 14 residues. Germline loops: CDR1 SNHLY, CDR2 FYNNEI. V dropped 10 bases and J dropped 12; count of bases not matched to a gene: 20. CDR3 nucleotide sequence: TGTGCCACCGGCCTCGACAGGGCGGGTTCTGGAACTTTCTTT. This codes for CATGLDRAGSGTFF.

This chain joins TRBV5-1 and TRBJ1-4; D might be TRBD1 (5 bases). Deletions cut 0 bases from V and 8 bases from J, with 14 bases between. CDR3 length: 15 residues. CDR1 and CDR2 from the germline V gene are SGHRS and YFSETQ. The CDR3 spells CASSLGGSSWEKLFF. For the CDR3, the DNA is TGCGCCAGCAGCTTGGGGGGCAGCTCGTGGGAAAAACTGTTTTTT.

The rearrangement uses TRBV18 and TRBJ1-5; no reliable D call. Germline loops: CDR1 KGHSH, CDR2 LQKENI. V lost 2 bases to trimming and J lost 2 bases, with 13 bases between them. The CDR3 loop spans 16 amino acids. This chain's CDR3 is CASSPGPERRNQPQHF. CDR3 in DNA: TGTGCCAGCTCACCAGGACCAGAGCGGCGCAATCAGCCCCAGCATTTT. The whole variable domain, filled in from reference TRBV18 and TRBJ1-5, reads NAGVMQNPRHLVRRRGQEARLRCSPMKGHSHVYWYRQLPEEGLKFMVYLQKENIIDESGMPKERFSAEFPKEGPSILRIQQVVRGDSAAYFCASSPGPERRNQPQHFGDGTRLSIL.

This chain uses TRBV5-4 with TRBJ2-7; D gene unclear. CDR3 length: 13 residues. V was pared by 6 bases and J by 6 bases, with 16 bases between. The V gene's germline CDR1 is SGHNT and CDR2 YYREEE (reference sequence). CDR3: CASTVPGKGEQYF. In nucleotides, the CDR3 is TGTGCCAGCACCGTGCCAGGAAAAGGCGAGCAGTACTTC.